This T cell receptor beta chain is from a study of CD8 T cells in Susac syndrome. CDR3 length equals 16 residues. The V gene's germline CDR1 is SGDLS and CDR2 YYNGEE. J gave up 6 bases and V 0 bases, and 4 bases lay outside the gene matches. RNA amounts of 0.5 to 1 ug underwent reverse transcription with random hexamers. TCRdb itself ran the immunoSEQ multiplex PCR reads through MiXCR, one entry per CDR3 protein. The table shows 75,000 to 95,000 distinct CDR3 sequences, with approximately 96% occurring only once. The sample consisted of CD8+ T cells from PBMCs. The source is a human donor with Susac syndrome. The chain recombines TRBV9 with TRBJ2-1; TRBD2 matches 12 bases. The CDR3 region has the DNA TGTGCCAGCAGCGTAGCACCTAGCGGGGGGGTCAATGAGCAGTTCTTC. Its protein product is CASSVAPSGGVNEQFF.